The rows below give T cell receptor beta chains drawn from one sample of a study of blood T cell repertoires in COVID-19. The method was immunoSEQ multiplex PCR; TCRdb's version includes in-frame clones alone and lacks a portion of them. The sample carries about 210,000 clones, 80% to 90% recorded once. The sequenced sample was peripheral blood. All receptors derive from a woman aged 40 to 49 with active or convalescent COVID-19. The CDR3 runs from the conserved cysteine through the conserved F or W. D genes are given only for firm matches. Size is omitted from some rows. Given values are once, few, many or a class for expanded clones.

size: -; J: TRBJ1-4; D: -; V: TRBV12-5; CDR3: CASGLERTARAPTNEKLFF; DNA: TGTGCTAGTGGTTTGGAGAGGACAGCGAGGGCCCCCACTAATGAAAAACTGTTTTTT
size: -; J: TRBJ1-3; D: -; V: TRBV7-8; CDR3: CASSLVQGANTIYF; DNA: TGTGCCAGCAGCTTAGTACAGGGAGCAAACACCATATATTTT
size: few; J: TRBJ2-1; D: TRBD2; V: TRBV20-1; CDR3: CSASFLAGGNEQFF; DNA: TGCAGTGCTAGTTTCCTAGCGGGGGGAAATGAGCAGTTCTTC
size: -; J: TRBJ2-5; D: -; V: TRBV11-3; CDR3: CASSDGPRGTQYF; DNA: TGTGCCAGCAGCGACGGACCACGGGGGACCCAGTACTTC
size: -; J: TRBJ2-7; D: TRBD1; V: TRBV5-1; CDR3: CASSFGTANSYEQYF; DNA: TGCGCCAGCAGCTTCGGGACAGCGAACTCCTACGAGCAGTACTTC
size: few; J: TRBJ1-2; D: -; V: TRBV3-1/TRBV3-2; CDR3: CASSPFTGTYGYTF; DNA: TGTGCCAGCAGCCCCTTTACAGGGACCTATGGCTACACCTTC
size: -; J: TRBJ1-5; D: -; V: TRBV5-5; CDR3: CASSLDVIGNQPQHF; DNA: TGTGCCAGCAGCTTGGACGTAATAGGCAATCAGCCCCAGCATTTT
size: -; J: TRBJ2-5; D: TRBD1; V: TRBV28; CDR3: CASSPPGQGRETQYF; DNA: TGTGCCAGCAGCCCTCCTGGACAGGGCAGAGAGACCCAGTACTTC
size: -; J: TRBJ1-5; D: TRBD1; V: TRBV29-1; CDR3: CSVASTGGQPQHF; DNA: TGCAGCGTTGCTTCGACAGGGGGTCAGCCCCAGCATTTT
size: -; J: TRBJ2-6; D: -; V: TRBV2; CDR3: CATSVSSGANVLTF; DNA: TGTGCCACTAGTGTAAGCTCTGGGGCCAACGTCCTGACTTTC
size: -; J: TRBJ2-4; D: TRBD1; V: TRBV18; CDR3: CASSPGQGRRNIQYF; DNA: TGTGCCAGCTCACCGGGACAGGGTCGCCGAAACATTCAGTACTTC
size: -; J: TRBJ2-1; D: -; V: TRBV3-1/TRBV3-2; CDR3: CASRLSSYNEQFF; DNA: TGTGCCAGCAGATTGAGCTCCTACAATGAGCAGTTCTTC
size: -; J: TRBJ2-7; D: TRBD1; V: TRBV5-6; CDR3: CASSMTGGRYEQYF; DNA: TGTGCCAGCAGCATGACAGGGGGCCGATACGAGCAGTACTTC
size: -; J: TRBJ1-1; D: -; V: TRBV29-1; CDR3: CSVTLGAADTEAFF; DNA: TGCAGCGTTACGTTGGGGGCCGCGGACACTGAAGCTTTCTTT
size: -; J: TRBJ2-5; D: -; V: TRBV15; CDR3: CATSRDRGETQYF; DNA: TGTGCCACCAGCAGAGATCGGGGGGAGACCCAGTACTTC
size: -; J: TRBJ1-4; D: -; V: TRBV6-1; CDR3: CASSEQGEKLFF; DNA: TGTGCCAGCAGTGAACAGGGTGAAAAACTGTTTTTT